This section outlines one T cell receptor (beta chain) sequence together with its context. This specimen belongs to a study of cytomegalovirus exposure and HLA in healthy donors. Vbeta (60) and Jbeta (13) primers were used in the PCR. Measured with immunoSEQ multiplex PCR; TCRdb has only the in-frame clones, and not every one. The profile shows 95,000 to 130,000 clones, 8% to 10% of them singletons. Germline V lookup: CDR1 SGHTA, CDR2 FQGTGA. This CDR3 contains 14 residues. V lost 3 bases, J lost 2 bases, and 3 bases stayed unmatched. V usage is TRBV7-3 and J usage is TRBJ2-5; the match to TRBD2 covers 7 bases. Material: PBMCs. The sequence was collected from a man under 40 in good health and CMV-seronegative. This CDR3 reads CASSFSGPQETQYF. CDR3 DNA: TGTGCCAGCAGCTTTAGCGGGCCGCAAGAGACCCAGTACTTC.